This T cell receptor beta chain was captured by sequencing in a study of shared clonotypes between healthy human individuals (TCRdb year 2020). The study in broad terms: The cohort included a few men and two women between 18 and 49 years of age. For each donor, CD4 naive and CD4 memory were each run on three plates, CD8 naive on two plates, and CD8 memory on one plate. Blood TCR repertoires of about five healthy adults were deeply sequenced to estimate repertoire size and the extent of clonotype sharing between individuals. To increase sequencing depth and limit assay-specific biases, TCR repertoire library preparation and sequencing were carried out by different laboratories using diverse techniques. Between about 0.8 and 9.5 billion PBMCs per donor were obtained by leukapheresis.

Using the deep immunoSEQ assay, multiplex PCR amplified TCR CDR3 regions from genomic DNA. For each cell subset, the extracted genomic DNA was distributed evenly across all wells of several immunoSEQ 96-well plates, and each plate served as one replicate. For sorted subsets, each replicate PCR was loaded with 200 ng genomic DNA, equivalent to 30,000 to 35,000 T cell genomes. Purified libraries were measured with a Qubit 3.0 fluorometer, size-checked on a Bioanalyzer 2100, and measured again with the KAPA Library Quantification kit. Every immunoSEQ 96-well plate was sequenced on a dedicated single-read 150-cycle Illumina NextSeq 550 flow cell. On the study's bioinformatics: Because only junctional sequences without quality scores were contained in the immunoSEQ output, filtering matching that applied to full-length reads could not be performed. Sequences were annotated with PyIR, a Python wrapper for IgBLAST v1.9, using IMGT germline references to assign V/J genes and CDR3. Any read was removed if the V/J assignment was weak (E-value above 1e-6), the CDR3 was missing, or the read contained stop codons, out-of-frame junctions, or ambiguous translated residues. V3J clonotypes were defined as sequences sharing an identical inferred V gene, J gene, and CDR3 amino acid sequence. Percentage overlap between repertoires was calculated by dividing the number of shared unique clonotypes by the size of the smaller repertoire. Richness of each repertoire was evaluated using RTK rarefaction, the Chao1 estimator, and Recon v2.1 estimates of unobserved clonotypes. For all TCRbeta clonotypes obtained by the gDNA method from several donors, generation probabilities were computed with OLGA. Entries here come from immuneACCESS through TCRdb and include only in-frame sequences with V and J called. Some clones fail to appear in such tables; in the studies checked, an unresolved V gene covers under half of the shortfall, and the cause of the remainder is unknown. The DNA was the basis for D and trimming; V, J and clone size are from that table. Within this sample are under 1,100,000 clones, with 70% to 80% of them counted one time only. 0.5% to 0.65% of the sample is taken by the ten largest.

About this clone itself: No antigen is known for it. The record has no base qualities; no much larger clone is one base away.

The donors were healthy, HIV-negative adults who had no recently reported acute infections or vaccinations. Every donor was a Caucasian adult living in Nashville, Tennessee, USA. CD4+ T cells were enriched by magnetic negative selection, after which naive cells were positively selected on CD45RA and the negative fraction was taken as the memory subset. Blood was collected by leukapheresis, and PBMCs were isolated by Ficoll-Histopaque density gradient centrifugation and then cryopreserved in liquid nitrogen vapor phase. Analytical flow cytometry was used to check the purity and quantity of every magnetically sorted T cell population. Each sorted fraction had its genomic DNA isolated and then quantified by UV absorbance on a Nanodrop 2000c. The full study reports these points: Rarefaction of sorted-subset datasets indicated incomplete sequencing despite the large sequencing depth. Clonotypes shared by all four sorted-subset donors showed higher generation probabilities than non-shared clonotypes. Sampling was restricted to blood, and TCR repertoires in tissues likely differ from the TCR repertoires found in blood. Across four donors, around 5.4% of naive CD4, over 3% of naive CD8, roughly 2.3% of memory CD4, and under 0.45% of memory CD8 clonotypes were shared. The small number of donors limited the genetic and exposure-history diversity represented. Estimated clonotype richness was generally larger for naive than for memory subsets. Pairwise subsampling led to the expectation that sequencing depth would affect the degree of clonotype sharing among donors.

Reading from cysteine to phenylalanine, the CDR3 counts 14 amino acids. CDR3 DNA only is kept here, 42 bases in frame from base 1. V is cut back by 10 bases and J by 6 bases, with 13 bases in the junction unmatched. From the germline V gene, CDR1 is MNHNS and CDR2 is SASEGT. The chain is encoded by TRBV6-1 joined to TRBJ2-3; 7 central nucleotides agree with TRBD1. The sample comprised memory CD4+ T cells from PBMCs. According to the study, the label for this sample's cell subset or site signals: CD45RA-negative fraction. The sequence was obtained from a man aged 18 to 29 in good health. Some clones in this sample may be carry-over from other donors' samples. The CDR3 region has the sequence CATRRAGGSDTQYF. The DNA sequence is TGTGCCACCCGTAGGGCAGGGGGTTCGGATACGCAGTATTTT.